This TCR beta chain was observed in a study of technical replicates of blood from several donors. The CDR3 sequence is 16 residues long. V lost 3 bases and J lost 2; bases outside the gene matches: 8. The table came from immunoSEQ multiplex PCR; TCRdb's copy has only in-frame clones and leaves some out. This sample has approximately 79,000 clones, with about 92% found just once. Sequencing was performed on T cells isolated from PBMCs. The rearrangement links TRBV23-1 to TRBJ2-3; 7 positions match TRBD2. TRBV23-1 has ORF status, its function being uncertain. The origin of this receptor is a human donor in good health. DNA for the CDR3: TGCGCCAGCAGTCACTCGACTAGCAACGACACAGATACGCAGTATTTT. Its translation is CASSHSTSNDTDTQYF.